One sample yielded the 21 T cell receptor beta chains listed below, sequenced in a study of monozygotic twins with inflammatory bowel disease. TCRdb re-called the 5' RACE reads; one entry per CDR3 protein, DNA not given. The repertoire table contains fewer than 550,000 distinct CDR3 sequences. Sequenced: blood. The receptor source for this set is a human donor with ulcerative colitis or Crohn's disease, or a healthy co-twin of an affected twin (not recorded which).

The rearrangement uses TRBV29-1 and TRBJ1-6; without DNA, the TCRdb call of TRBD1 cannot be checked. Looked up from germline, CDR1 is SQVTM and CDR2 is ANQGSEA. CDR3 size: 14 residues. The CDR3 region is CSVETGGRNSPLHF.

This rearrangement joins TRBV28 to TRBJ2-7; TCRdb returns TRBD1, unconfirmable since there is no DNA. The CDR3 loop spans 15 amino acids. Germline loops: CDR1 MDHEN, CDR2 SYDVKM. CDR3: CASSLTGGLFYEQYF.

The chain has TRBV10-2 and TRBJ2-7; TCRdb names TRBD2, which stays unverified in the absence of DNA. The CDR3 sequence is 19 residues long. In germline, CDR1 is WSHSY, CDR2 SAAADI. The CDR3 spells CASSESRPGLAGFRNEQYF.

The genes are TRBV19 and TRBJ1-3. This CDR3 comprises 14 residues. In germline, CDR1 is LNHDA, CDR2 SQIVND (reference sequence). This chain's CDR3 is CASTEGLSGNTIYF. Combining the CDR3 with reference TRBV19 and TRBJ1-3 gives the whole variable domain DGGITQSPKYLFRKEGQNVTLSCEQNLNHDAMYWYRQDPGQGLRLIYYSQIVNDFQKGDIAEGYSVSREKKESFPLTVTSAQKNPTAFYLCASTEGLSGNTIYFGEGSWLTVV.

The chain is built from TRBV7-9 and TRBJ2-6; without DNA, the TCRdb call of TRBD1 cannot be checked. The CDR3 runs to 15 residues. From germline, CDR1 is SEHNR and CDR2 FQNEAQ (reference sequence). This CDR3 reads CASSAPGPGANVLTF.

The chain uses TRBV9 and TRBJ2-2. The CDR3 is made up of 13 amino acids. The germline CDR1 and CDR2 sequences are SGDLS and YYNGEE. The CDR3 protein is CASSGNTAGELFF.

V usage is TRBV9 and J usage is TRBJ2-1; the D gene TCRdb calls, TRBD2, cannot be checked with no DNA. This CDR3 comprises 16 residues. Germline V CDR1 and CDR2: SGDLS, YYNGEE. The CDR3 here is CASSGVGGRSYNEQFF.

This chain links TRBV20-1 with TRBJ1-1. Germline V lookup: CDR1 DFQATT, CDR2 SNEGSKA (reference sequence). The CDR3 totals 11 residues. The CDR3 spells CSARVNTEAFF.

The chain uses TRBV10-3 and TRBJ2-5; TCRdb names TRBD2, which stays unverified in the absence of DNA. CDR3 length equals 16 residues. Germline V gives CDR1 ENHRY, CDR2 SYGVKD. CDR3 loop: CAISEFRRGAQETQYF.

This sequence joins TRBV15 and TRBJ2-1; absent DNA, TCRdb's TRBD1 call cannot be checked. Per the germline V gene, CDR1 is LNHNV and CDR2 is YYDKDF (reference sequence). CDR3 length equals 17 residues. The CDR3 region is CATSRGIGTGSYNEQFF.

The CDR3 loop reads CASSYPTVLEAFF. The chain uses TRBV6-2 or TRBV6-3 and TRBJ1-1. This CDR3 contains 13 residues. CDR1 and CDR2 from the germline V gene are MNHEY and SVGEGT.

V usage is TRBV9 and J usage is TRBJ2-7. The CDR3 is 16 residues long. Germline V gene lookup returns CDR1 SGDLS and CDR2 YYNGEE. The CDR3 sequence is CASSPFVGYGSGEQYF.

V and J are TRBV7-3 and TRBJ2-1. The CDR3 contains 15 residues. Germline CDR1 reads SGHTA; CDR2 reads FQGTGA. The CDR3 loop reads CASSLRLASYNEQFF.

The rearrangement links TRBV24-1 to TRBJ2-2; checking the TCRdb D call of TRBD1 is not possible without DNA. CDR1 and CDR2 from the germline V gene are KGHDR and SFDVKD. CDR3 length: 15 amino acids. CDR3 amino acids: CATQGWGLGSGELFF.

V usage is TRBV6-5 and J usage is TRBJ1-2. This CDR3 has 15 amino acids. CDR1 and CDR2 from the germline V gene are MNHEY and SVGAGI. CDR3 amino acids: CASSYESGGPYGYTF.

The chain is built from TRBV3-1 and TRBJ2-1; TCRdb's D gene call, TRBD2, goes unchecked for lack of DNA. The CDR3 consists of 16 residues. Germline V gene data show CDR1 as LGHDT and CDR2 as YNNKEL (reference sequence). The CDR3 region is CASSQFGGSTYNEQFF.

The V call is TRBV20-1, the J call TRBJ2-4; the TCRdb D gene call, TRBD2, has no DNA to confirm it. This CDR3 is 15 amino acids long. Germline loops: CDR1 DFQATT, CDR2 SNEGSKA (reference sequence). The CDR3 reads CSAGLAGADGNIQYF.

J is TRBJ2-1 and V is TRBV20-1; TCRdb's assignment of TRBD2 cannot be checked, as there is no DNA. CDR3 size: 13 residues. Germline CDR1 and CDR2: DFQATT and SNEGSKA (reference sequence). CDR3 sequence: CSARTSGRGEQFF.

The chain recombines TRBV6-5 with TRBJ2-7. Germline CDR1 reads MNHEY; CDR2 reads SVGAGI. The CDR3 has 14 residues. CDR3 in amino acids: CASSYTDESYEQYF.

The chain links TRBV30 to TRBJ2-2. The CDR3 is 12 amino acids. Germline CDR1 GTSNPN, CDR2 SVGIG (reference sequence). CDR3 in amino acids: CAWSGHTGELFF.

The rearrangement links TRBV11-2 to TRBJ2-2; the TCRdb D gene call, TRBD1, has no DNA to confirm it. There are 15 residues in the CDR3. In germline, CDR1 is SGHAT, CDR2 FQNNGV. The CDR3: CASSLGQGIGGELFF.